A selection of T cell receptor beta chains follows, all from one sample in a study of T cell responses to AZD1222 COVID-19 vaccine. Assay: immunoSEQ multiplex PCR; the TCRdb copy retains only in-frame clones and omits some. The table lists about 110,000 clones, 86% of them singletons. The input for sequencing was peripheral blood, taken on day 0 of AZD1222 vaccination. These receptor sequences come from an adult in good health. CDR3s include the opening cysteine and the closing phenylalanine or tryptophan. Fields, in order: J gene, clone size, V gene, D gene, CDR3 protein, CDR3 DNA. The D gene is left open where the match is weak. Clone size is given for some rows only: seen once, a few or many times, or a class if the clone is expanded.

TRBJ1-5	-	TRBV7-2	-	CASSLDYREDQPQHF	TGTGCCAGCAGCTTAGACTACAGGGAGGATCAGCCCCAGCATTTT
TRBJ2-6	-	TRBV4-1	TRBD1	CASSPTGAGANVLTF	TGCGCCAGCAGCCCGACAGGGGCTGGGGCCAACGTCCTGACTTTC
TRBJ1-5	-	TRBV5-5	-	CASSLGQVSNQPQHF	TGTGCCAGCAGCTTGGGACAGGTTAGCAATCAGCCCCAGCATTTT
TRBJ1-1	-	TRBV5-1	-	CASSLFQGEVNTEAFF	TGCGCCAGCAGCTTGTTTCAGGGCGAAGTGAACACTGAAGCTTTCTTT
TRBJ2-5	-	TRBV2	-	CASGPIETQYF	TGTGCCAGCGGACCGATTGAGACCCAGTACTTC
TRBJ1-5	once	TRBV30	-	CAWSGGGNQPQHF	TGTGCCTGGAGCGGAGGGGGCAATCAGCCCCAGCATTTT
TRBJ1-5	-	TRBV18	-	CASSPSRAVNQPQHF	TGTGCCAGCTCACCATCCAGGGCGGTCAATCAGCCCCAGCATTTT
TRBJ1-2	-	TRBV28	TRBD1	CASSPSDRDAGYTF	TGTGCCAGCAGTCCGTCGGACAGGGATGCTGGCTACACCTTC
TRBJ1-5	-	TRBV5-8	TRBD1	CASSLATQGGQPQHF	TGTGCCAGCAGCTTGGCTACACAGGGGGGTCAGCCCCAGCATTTT
TRBJ2-7	-	TRBV6-5	-	CATGDIYEQYF	TGTGCCACAGGGGACATCTACGAGCAGTACTTC
TRBJ1-2	-	TRBV7-9	-	CASSLGEGPGPYGYTF	TGTGCCAGCAGCTTAGGGGAGGGCCCAGGACCCTATGGCTACACCTTC
TRBJ1-2	-	TRBV18	-	CASSPTSGGYHGYTF	TGTGCCAGCTCACCAACGTCCGGTGGGTATCATGGCTACACCTTC
TRBJ1-1	-	TRBV5-4	-	CASSLVGPLNTEAFF	TGTGCCAGCAGCTTGGTTGGGCCCTTGAACACTGAAGCTTTCTTT
TRBJ1-2	-	TRBV3-1/TRBV3-2	-	CASSQLAGAGGYTF	TGTGCCAGCAGCCAATTGGCAGGGGCGGGTGGCTACACCTTC
TRBJ2-3	-	TRBV7-8	TRBD2	CASSLGAGGSTDTQYF	TGTGCCAGCAGCTTAGGGGCGGGGGGGAGTACAGATACGCAGTATTTT
TRBJ1-2	-	TRBV5-1	-	CASSPSGTDNYGYTF	TGCGCCAGCAGCCCCTCCGGGACTGATAACTATGGCTACACCTTC
TRBJ1-2	-	TRBV19	TRBD1	CASRISGGYGYTF	TGTGCCAGCCGAATTTCAGGGGGCTATGGCTACACCTTC
TRBJ2-5	-	TRBV5-4	-	CASSNLLGGGGETQYF	TGTGCCAGCAGCAACCTCCTCGGAGGGGGCGGTGAGACCCAGTACTTC